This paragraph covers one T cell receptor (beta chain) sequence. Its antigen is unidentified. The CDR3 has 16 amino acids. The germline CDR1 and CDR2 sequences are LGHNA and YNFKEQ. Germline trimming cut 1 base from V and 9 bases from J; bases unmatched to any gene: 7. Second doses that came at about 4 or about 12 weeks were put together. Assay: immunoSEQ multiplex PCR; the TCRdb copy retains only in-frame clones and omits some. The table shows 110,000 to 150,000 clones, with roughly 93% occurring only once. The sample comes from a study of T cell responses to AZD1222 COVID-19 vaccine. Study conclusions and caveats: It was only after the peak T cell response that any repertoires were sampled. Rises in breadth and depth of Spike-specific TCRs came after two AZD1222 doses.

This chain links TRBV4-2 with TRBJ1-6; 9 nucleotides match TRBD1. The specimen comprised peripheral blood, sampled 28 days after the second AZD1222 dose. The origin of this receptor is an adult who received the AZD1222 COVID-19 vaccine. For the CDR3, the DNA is TGTGCCAGCAGCCAAGCCCTGCGGGACAGGGCTTCACCCCTCCACTTT. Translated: CASSQALRDRASPLHF.